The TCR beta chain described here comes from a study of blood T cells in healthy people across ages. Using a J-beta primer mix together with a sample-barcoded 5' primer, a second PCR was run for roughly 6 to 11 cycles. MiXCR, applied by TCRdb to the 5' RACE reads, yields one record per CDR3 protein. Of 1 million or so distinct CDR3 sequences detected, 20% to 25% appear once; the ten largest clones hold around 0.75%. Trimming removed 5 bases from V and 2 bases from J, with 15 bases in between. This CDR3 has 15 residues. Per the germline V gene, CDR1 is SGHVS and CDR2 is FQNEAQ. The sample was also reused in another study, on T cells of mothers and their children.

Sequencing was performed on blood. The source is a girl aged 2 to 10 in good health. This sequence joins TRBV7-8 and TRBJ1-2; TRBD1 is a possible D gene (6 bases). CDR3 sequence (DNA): TGTGCCAGCAGCCCGATTGACGACAGGAACTATGGCTACACCTTC. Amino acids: CASSPIDDRNYGYTF.